These 30 T cell receptor beta chains came from one sample sequenced in a study of cytomegalovirus exposure and HLA in healthy donors. PCR primers comprised 60 Vbeta and 13 Jbeta primers. Assay used: immunoSEQ multiplex PCR; TCRdb lists only in-frame clones, some missing. The sample holds tens of thousands of clones, about 69% seen once. The sequenced sample was PBMCs. These TCRs come from a woman in her twenties or thirties in good health and CMV-seronegative.

The rearrangement uses TRBV27 and TRBJ2-1, with 7 bases matching TRBD2. The ends lost 2 bases at V and 2 bases at J; junction bases unmatched: 3. CDR1 is MNHEY and CDR2 is SMNVEV in the germline V gene (reference sequence). The CDR3 is 15 amino acids. The CDR3 here is CASSLAGAPYNEQFF. CDR3 sequence (DNA): TGTGCCAGCAGTTTAGCGGGAGCGCCCTACAATGAGCAGTTCTTC.

Only a few counts were recorded for this clone. This chain joins TRBV5-8 and TRBJ1-2; D perhaps matches TRBD1 (6 bases). Germline assignment: CDR1 SGHTS and CDR2 YDEGEE. V lost 2 bases, J lost 3 bases, and 11 bases lay in between. This CDR3 contains 14 residues. CDR3 residues: CASSLQGLDYGYTF. The DNA of the CDR3 is TGTGCCAGCAGCTTACAGGGTCTAGACTATGGCTACACCTTC.

CDR3 bases: TGTGCCAGCTGGCGGCGGGAGGAAGGGACCGGGGAGCTGTTTTTT. It codes for CASWRREEGTGELFF. The rearrangement uses TRBV6-1 and TRBJ2-2, with 8 nucleotides matching TRBD2. There are 15 residues in the CDR3. V lost 8 bases to trimming and J lost 5 bases; unmatched junction nucleotides: 10. CDR1 and CDR2 (germline): MNHNS, SASEGT.

This clone showed up just once. V usage is TRBV28 and J usage is TRBJ2-3; possibly TRBD2 for D (5 bases). The germline CDR1 and CDR2 sequences are MDHEN and SYDVKM. The V end was cut by 4 bases, the J end by 2 bases, with 16 bases between. The CDR3 consists of 16 residues. Here the CDR3 DNA reads TGTGCCAGCAGTTCCAGATTTAGCGTTTACACAGATACGCAGTATTTT. Residues: CASSSRFSVYTDTQYF.

The V and J genes are TRBV11-2 and TRBJ1-4, with 7 bases fitting TRBD1. The CDR3 totals 15 residues. V was clipped by 5 bases and J by 13 bases; unmatched bases: 16. Germline V gene lookup returns CDR1 SGHAT and CDR2 FQNNGV. The CDR3 region has the DNA TGTGCCAGCAGCCCCGTACTAGGAGACAGGGCGATACTGTTTTTT. Amino acid sequence: CASSPVLGDRAILFF.

This chain connects TRBV6-1 to TRBJ1-1; a possible D gene is TRBD1 (5 bases). Trimming stripped 5 bases from V and 4 bases from J, with 11 bases between. Looked up from germline, CDR1 is MNHNS and CDR2 is SASEGT. This CDR3 comprises 13 residues. CDR3 sequence: CASSYGGSTEAFF. As DNA, the CDR3 is TGTGCCAGCAGTTATGGGGGGTCCACTGAAGCTTTCTTT.

The chain carries TRBV7-2 and TRBJ1-5; 11 bases are shared with TRBD1. Germline V CDR1 and CDR2: SGHTA, FQGNSA. Trimming removed 3 bases from V and 6 bases from J; junction bases left unmatched: 1. This CDR3 is 14 amino acids long. This CDR3 is CASSLGQGGQPQHF. CDR3 nucleotides: TGTGCCAGCAGCTTGGGACAGGGGGGTCAGCCCCAGCATTTT.

The chain couples TRBV6-5 to TRBJ1-2; 8 bases are shared with TRBD1. V was pared by 6 bases and J by 2 bases, with 5 bases of the junction left unmatched. Germline V gene lookup returns CDR1 MNHEY and CDR2 SVGAGI. CDR3 length equals 14 residues. The CDR3, as DNA: TGTGCCAGCAGCAAAGCAGGGGGCAACTATGGCTACACCTTC. It translates to CASSKAGGNYGYTF.

The gene calls are TRBV5-1 and TRBJ2-7; TRBD2 matches at 12 bases. Per germline, CDR1 SGHRS and CDR2 YFSETQ. V gave up 0 bases and J gave up 3 bases; unmatched junction bases: 7. The CDR3 has 17 amino acids. The CDR3 nucleotides are TGCGCCAGCAGCTTGGGGCTAGCGGGAGGGCCTTTCTACGAGCAGTACTTC. Translation: CASSLGLAGGPFYEQYF.

The chain joins TRBV9 to TRBJ2-3, with 14 bases identical to TRBD2. V gave up 0 bases and J gave up 2 bases; unmatched junction bases: 17. Per the germline V gene, CDR1 is SGDLS and CDR2 is YYNGEE. The CDR3 has 22 residues. As DNA, the CDR3 is TGTGCCAGCAGCGTAGCTGCAGGGGGACTAGCGGGAGTGGGGGTTTCCACAGATACGCAGTATTTT. Translated: CASSVAAGGLAGVGVSTDTQYF.

V gene TRBV29-1 combines with J gene TRBJ2-1, with 12 positions matching TRBD2. In germline, CDR1 is SQVTM, CDR2 ANQGSEA. The CDR3 covers 16 residues. The ends lost 5 bases at V and 6 bases at J; junction bases unmatched: 11. DNA of the CDR3: TGCAGCGTTCAGACCCTAGCGGGAGGGACGACCAATGAGCAGTTCTTC. Translated: CSVQTLAGGTTNEQFF.

The V gene is TRBV15, the J gene TRBJ1-4; D is unclear. The CDR3 extends over 16 amino acids. CDR1 and CDR2 (germline): LNHNV, YYDKDF (reference sequence). V was trimmed by 5 bases and J by 5 bases, leaving 18 bases between them. This CDR3 reads CATSVNPAPGNEKLFF. CDR3 DNA sequence: TGTGCCACCAGCGTGAACCCCGCCCCGGGGAATGAAAAACTGTTTTTT.

This clone was counted once. The CDR3 is CASSRNREGTEAFF. Here the CDR3 DNA reads TGTGCCAGCAGCCGTAACAGGGAAGGGACTGAAGCTTTCTTT. The genes are TRBV6-5 and TRBJ1-1; possible D gene TRBD1, 6 bases. Germline CDR1 and CDR2: MNHEY and SVGAGI. V lost 6 bases to trimming and J lost 5 bases, with 16 bases between them. The CDR3 loop spans 14 amino acids.

The chain couples TRBV18 to TRBJ1-2; the match to TRBD1 covers 7 bases. J lost 0 bases, V lost 6 bases, and 16 bases had no gene match. The V gene's germline CDR1 is KGHSH and CDR2 LQKENI. The CDR3 runs 18 residues. As DNA, the CDR3 is TGTGCCAGCTCCCTACAGGGGCTGACAGATACCTCTAACTATGGCTACACCTTC. Translation gives CASSLQGLTDTSNYGYTF.

The chain has TRBV14 and TRBJ2-1; D is perhaps TRBD2 (6 bases). CDR3 length equals 14 residues. V dropped 4 bases and J dropped 2 bases, with 9 bases sitting between them. CDR1 is SGHDN, CDR2 FVKESK, per germline. The CDR3 sequence: CASSLGGPYNEQFF. The CDR3 region has the DNA TGTGCCAGCAGCCTAGGAGGGCCCTACAATGAGCAGTTCTTC. Complete variable domain (other parts from reference TRBV14 and TRBJ2-1): EAGVTQFPSHSVIEKGQTVTLRCDPISGHDNLYWYRRVMGKEIKFLLHFVKESKQDESGMPNNRFLAERTGGTYSTLKVQPAELEDSGVYFCASSLGGPYNEQFFGPGTRLTVL.

The V gene is TRBV27, the J gene TRBJ1-1; perhaps TRBD1 as D (5 bases). V was clipped by 7 bases and J by 2 bases, with 14 bases between them. The length of the CDR3 is 14 residues. The V gene's germline CDR1 is MNHEY and CDR2 SMNVEV (reference sequence). CDR3 sequence reads: CASIADTRNTEAFF. In DNA, the CDR3 is TGTGCCAGCATCGCGGACACAAGAAACACTGAAGCTTTCTTT.

The V gene is TRBV19, the J gene TRBJ2-5, with TRBD2 matching 11 bases. The CDR3 has 15 amino acids. Germline lookup yields CDR1 LNHDA and CDR2 SQIVND (reference sequence). With V trimmed by 6 bases and J by 2 bases, 5 bases remained unmatched. The CDR3 DNA reads as TGTGCCAGTAGAGGACTAGCGGGCTTACAAGAGACCCAGTACTTC. Translated: CASRGLAGLQETQYF. Full variable domain (outside the CDR3, taken from reference TRBV19 and TRBJ2-5): DGGITQSPKYLFRKEGQNVTLSCEQNLNHDAMYWYRQDPGQGLRLIYYSQIVNDFQKGDIAEGYSVSREKKESFPLTVTSAQKNPTAFYLCASRGLAGLQETQYFGPGTRLLVL.

The gene calls are TRBV6-4 and TRBJ2-3, with D perhaps TRBD2 (5 bases). Trimming stripped 2 bases from V and 5 bases from J, with 5 bases between. Germline values: CDR1 MRHNA, CDR2 SNTAGT. CDR3 length equals 12 residues. In nucleotides, the CDR3 is TGTGCCAGCAGTGACAGCGGAGATACGCAGTATTTT. Amino acid sequence: CASSDSGDTQYF.

This chain uses TRBV9 with TRBJ2-2, with D possibly TRBD2 on 5 matching bases. Germline CDR1 SGDLS, CDR2 YYNGEE. This CDR3 comprises 16 residues. The V end was cut by 2 bases, the J end by 3 bases, with 14 bases between. The DNA of the CDR3 is TGTGCCAGCAGCGTCCCACGGGGAGTGGACACCGGGGAGCTGTTTTTT. Translating gives CASSVPRGVDTGELFF. The full variable domain, in which reference TRBV9 and TRBJ2-2 provide the parts outside the CDR3, is DSGVTQTPKHLITATGQRVTLRCSPRSGDLSVYWYQQSLDQGLQFLIQYYNGEERAKGNILERFSAQQFPDLHSELNLSSLELGDSALYFCASSVPRGVDTGELFFGEGSRLTVL.

The chain combines TRBV5-1 with TRBJ1-3; no clear D gene. The CDR3 runs to 15 residues. Germline V lookup: CDR1 SGHRS, CDR2 YFSETQ. V was cut by 1 base and J by 4 bases, with 12 bases left in between. As DNA, the CDR3 is TGCGCCAGCAGCTTGTCGCGAGGTTCGGGAAACACCATATATTTT. This sequence encodes CASSLSRGSGNTIYF.

The chain joins TRBV30 to TRBJ2-2; D gene ambiguous. With 2 bases removed from V and 0 bases from J, the gap between germline ends came to 13 bases. CDR1 is GTSNPN and CDR2 is SVGIG in the germline V gene (reference sequence). This CDR3 has 16 amino acids. As DNA, the CDR3 is TGTGCCTGGAGTAGAACCCAGGTTTCGAACACCGGGGAGCTGTTTTTT. Its protein product is CAWSRTQVSNTGELFF.

In this sample, this clone turned up once. The V and J genes are TRBV5-1 and TRBJ1-2; the D gene is possibly TRBD1 (5 bases). The germline gives CDR1 SGHRS, CDR2 YFSETQ. This CDR3 is built from 14 residues. V shed 4 bases and J shed 6 bases, with 16 bases lying between them. The CDR3 DNA is TGCGCCAGCAGCCTCCCCACCAGGGCCCATGGCTACACCTTC. Amino acid sequence: CASSLPTRAHGYTF.

V is TRBV28 and J is TRBJ2-7; 10 nucleotides match TRBD1. Germline V gene lookup returns CDR1 MDHEN and CDR2 SYDVKM. Unmatched junction bases numbered 8, after V lost 5 bases and J lost 1 base. This CDR3 is built from 16 residues. The CDR3 DNA is TGTGCCAGCAGTCCTCCTGGACAGGGGGGTTCCTACGAGCAGTACTTC. Translation: CASSPPGQGGSYEQYF.

V gene TRBV28 combines with J gene TRBJ2-7; D not certain. The germline V gene encodes CDR1 MDHEN and CDR2 SYDVKM. V lost 5 bases and J lost 2, with 13 bases in between. The length of the CDR3 is 14 residues. The CDR3 protein is CASSPSLGAYEQYV. In nucleotides, the CDR3 is TGTGCCAGCAGTCCGTCTTTAGGAGCCTACGAGCAGTACGTC.

This clone was observed a few times. The V call is TRBV10-2, the J call TRBJ1-2; the D gene is possibly TRBD1 (6 bases). The CDR3 extends over 14 amino acids. Germline V gene data show CDR1 as WSHSY and CDR2 as SAAADI. Trimming pared 8 bases from V and 4 bases from J, leaving 17 bases between. The CDR3 is CASGPGTSVYGYTF. The CDR3 DNA reads as TGCGCCAGCGGACCCGGGACATCAGTCTATGGCTACACCTTC.

This rearrangement joins TRBV5-6 to TRBJ1-1, with a tentative D call TRBD1 (6 bases). The CDR3 is 15 residues long. Germline V CDR1 and CDR2: SGHDT, YYEEEE. V dropped 1 base and J dropped 2 bases, with 12 bases sitting between them. The CDR3 is CASSLSRTANTEAFF. CDR3 in DNA: TGTGCCAGCAGCTTGTCCCGGACAGCTAACACTGAAGCTTTCTTT.

The chain recombines TRBV19 with TRBJ1-3, with D uncertain. Germline CDR1 LNHDA, CDR2 SQIVND (reference sequence). The CDR3 sequence is 16 residues long. Trimming left V 5 bases short and J 0 bases short, with 14 bases between. The CDR3 region is CASSVLIGSSGNTIYF. CDR3 DNA sequence: TGTGCCAGTAGTGTCCTAATCGGGAGCTCTGGAAACACCATATATTTT.

The V and J genes are TRBV10-3 and TRBJ2-5; D is uncertain. Trimming stripped 3 bases from V and 2 bases from J, with 13 bases between. The CDR3 has 15 residues. Germline V lookup: CDR1 ENHRY, CDR2 SYGVKD. The chain's CDR3 is CAISDPAGTQETQYF. The DNA for the CDR3 is TGTGCCATCAGTGACCCCGCCGGTACGCAAGAGACCCAGTACTTC.

This sequence joins TRBV10-1 and TRBJ2-1; a weak D match, TRBD1 (6 bases). V lost 10 bases to trimming and J lost 4 bases, with 29 bases between them. CDR1 and CDR2 (germline): WNHNN, SYGVQD (reference sequence). The CDR3 loop spans 18 amino acids. The CDR3 DNA reads TGCGCCATCGGCCGAGGTCACAGGGATTTTTGCGTTTACAATGAGCAGTTCTTC. It translates to CAIGRGHRDFCVYNEQFF.

The chain recombines TRBV5-1 with TRBJ2-1; possible D gene TRBD2, 7 bases. Trimming removed 0 bases from V and 2 bases from J, with 12 bases in between. Germline V gene data show CDR1 as SGHRS and CDR2 as YFSETQ. The CDR3 has 16 amino acids. Here the CDR3 reads CASSLAAGATYNEQFF. The CDR3 DNA is TGCGCCAGCAGCTTGGCCGCGGGGGCAACCTACAATGAGCAGTTCTTC.